The T cell receptor beta chain under discussion was sequenced for a study of blood T cells in healthy people across ages. Primers used in a second PCR of roughly 6 to 12 cycles were a sample-barcoded 5' primer and a J-beta primer mix. One entry per CDR3 protein, called by TCRdb with MiXCR from the 5' RACE reads. The sample lists about 1.8 million distinct CDR3 sequences; roughly 50% were seen once. After removal of 3 bases from V and 3 bases from J, the junction contained 5 bases not matched to a gene. This CDR3 is built from 16 residues. Germline values: CDR1 MDHEN, CDR2 SYDVKM. This rearrangement joins TRBV28 to TRBJ1-5; 10 nucleotides agree with TRBD1. The TCR comes from a woman in her 40s in good health. Sequenced sample: blood. The CDR3 loop is CASSLGQGRNNQPQHF. CDR3 sequence (DNA): TGTGCCAGCAGTTTGGGACAGGGGCGAAACAATCAGCCCCAGCATTTT. Together with reference TRBV28 and TRBJ1-5, the CDR3 gives the full variable domain: DVKVTQSSRYLVKRTGEKVFLECVQDMDHENMFWYRQDPGLGLRLIYFSYDVKMKEKGDIPEGYSVSREKKERFSLILESASTNQTSMYLCASSLGQGRNNQPQHFGDGTRLSIL.